A selection of T cell receptor beta chains follows, all from one sample in a study of T cell changes during pregnancy in multiple sclerosis. Clones were read by immunoSEQ multiplex PCR, and TCRdb kept only the in-frame ones, dropping some. The sample holds fewer than 110,000 clones, 85% to 95% seen once. Material: peripheral blood, obtained in the third trimester of pregnancy. These receptor sequences come from a female donor in good health, enrolled as a control in a pregnancy study. Each CDR3 is given without its conserved first and last residue. D genes are given only for firm matches.

d_gene: NA
j_gene: TRBJ2-2
v_gene: TRBV9
CDR3aa: ASSVAIGGGTGELF

d_gene: TRBD1
j_gene: TRBJ2-7
v_gene: TRBV9
CDR3aa: ASSVEGALSYEQY

d_gene: TRBD2
j_gene: TRBJ2-5
v_gene: TRBV6-5
CDR3aa: ASSSSSGGLETQY

d_gene: TRBD2
j_gene: TRBJ2-7
v_gene: TRBV9
CDR3aa: ASSTGGGLGYEQY

d_gene: NA
j_gene: TRBJ1-1
v_gene: TRBV19
CDR3aa: ASSVVGGTTEAF

d_gene: TRBD2
j_gene: TRBJ2-1
v_gene: TRBV19
CDR3aa: ASRRGNSGVYNEQF

d_gene: TRBD1
j_gene: TRBJ2-3
v_gene: TRBV15
CDR3aa: ATSRESATGGGDTQY

d_gene: TRBD1
j_gene: TRBJ2-3
v_gene: TRBV19
CDR3aa: ASSWGTGRGDTQY

d_gene: NA
j_gene: TRBJ1-4
v_gene: TRBV7-9
CDR3aa: ASVRASGEKLF

d_gene: NA
j_gene: TRBJ1-1
v_gene: TRBV11-2
CDR3aa: ASGYRNTEAF

d_gene: TRBD1
j_gene: TRBJ2-3
v_gene: TRBV18
CDR3aa: ASSPPDRAAY

d_gene: NA
j_gene: TRBJ1-2
v_gene: TRBV11-2
CDR3aa: ASSPGGVYGYT

d_gene: TRBD2
j_gene: TRBJ2-3
v_gene: TRBV9
CDR3aa: ASSVAAGTSGGTSTDTQY

d_gene: TRBD1
j_gene: TRBJ2-2
v_gene: TRBV19
CDR3aa: ASSTPDRGLGGELF

d_gene: TRBD1
j_gene: TRBJ2-1
v_gene: TRBV7-2
CDR3aa: ASSFPGQGSYNEQF

d_gene: TRBD1
j_gene: TRBJ1-4
v_gene: TRBV30
CDR3aa: AWLRQGEGEKLF

d_gene: TRBD1
j_gene: TRBJ1-2
v_gene: TRBV5-6
CDR3aa: ASSFRDRVFNYGYT

d_gene: NA
j_gene: TRBJ1-4
v_gene: TRBV2
CDR3aa: ASSELGRGNEKLF

d_gene: NA
j_gene: TRBJ2-3
v_gene: TRBV6-1
CDR3aa: ASSRENTDTQY

d_gene: TRBD1
j_gene: TRBJ2-2
v_gene: TRBV27
CDR3aa: ASSFPQGVLPGELF

d_gene: NA
j_gene: TRBJ1-2
v_gene: TRBV7-8
CDR3aa: ASSLAGGLYGYT

d_gene: NA
j_gene: TRBJ1-5
v_gene: TRBV7-8
CDR3aa: ASSRPGESQPQH

d_gene: TRBD1
j_gene: TRBJ2-7
v_gene: TRBV9
CDR3aa: ASSDRGTGAYEQY

d_gene: NA
j_gene: TRBJ1-5
v_gene: TRBV6-4
CDR3aa: ASSDSLNMTDGYADGANQPQH

d_gene: TRBD1
j_gene: TRBJ1-1
v_gene: TRBV27
CDR3aa: ASSLDRGGTEAF

d_gene: NA
j_gene: TRBJ2-3
v_gene: TRBV5-1
CDR3aa: ASSPSTAGAFTDTQY

d_gene: NA
j_gene: TRBJ1-5
v_gene: TRBV6-6
CDR3aa: ASSLEVSNQPQH

d_gene: NA
j_gene: TRBJ1-5
v_gene: TRBV27
CDR3aa: ASRIHSNQPQH

d_gene: TRBD1
j_gene: TRBJ2-7
v_gene: TRBV5-1
CDR3aa: ASSLRGQESYEQY

d_gene: TRBD1
j_gene: TRBJ1-1
v_gene: TRBV14
CDR3aa: ASSRLDREDTEAF

d_gene: NA
j_gene: TRBJ1-1
v_gene: TRBV5-8
CDR3aa: ASSLSTSGNTEAF

d_gene: TRBD1
j_gene: TRBJ1-2
v_gene: TRBV5-4
CDR3aa: ASSLTGDSYGYT

d_gene: NA
j_gene: TRBJ2-1
v_gene: TRBV15
CDR3aa: ATSREGRFNEQF

d_gene: TRBD2
j_gene: TRBJ2-1
v_gene: TRBV7-3
CDR3aa: ASSALAGFLNEQF

d_gene: NA
j_gene: TRBJ1-1
v_gene: TRBV9
CDR3aa: ASRGRGWEWVDTEAF

d_gene: NA
j_gene: TRBJ1-5
v_gene: TRBV30
CDR3aa: AWRISQGGPQH

d_gene: NA
j_gene: TRBJ1-2
v_gene: TRBV2
CDR3aa: ASSKSTGISGYT

d_gene: TRBD2
j_gene: TRBJ2-3
v_gene: TRBV6-4
CDR3aa: ASSDSAGGPDTQY

d_gene: TRBD1
j_gene: TRBJ2-3
v_gene: TRBV7-2
CDR3aa: ASSITGGDTQY

d_gene: NA
j_gene: TRBJ2-1
v_gene: TRBV15
CDR3aa: ATSRDLRGYNEQF

d_gene: TRBD1
j_gene: TRBJ2-3
v_gene: TRBV7-2
CDR3aa: ASSRTGGGTDTQY

d_gene: TRBD2
j_gene: TRBJ2-1
v_gene: TRBV5-4
CDR3aa: ASSFGLAGGFNEQF

d_gene: NA
j_gene: TRBJ1-1
v_gene: TRBV7-9
CDR3aa: ASSLVAGSGTEAF

d_gene: TRBD2
j_gene: TRBJ2-1
v_gene: TRBV7-9
CDR3aa: ASSLLAGVVNEQF

d_gene: NA
j_gene: TRBJ1-1
v_gene: TRBV7-3
CDR3aa: ASSPSRDLNTEAF